The rows below give T cell receptor beta chains drawn from one sample of a study of blood T cell repertoires in COVID-19. Produced via immunoSEQ multiplex PCR; TCRdb's table is partial and in-frame only. The sample includes about 300,000 clones, around 86% seen only once; the top ten take 1.5% to 2%. The sample was peripheral blood. These receptors all come from a woman between 50 and 59 years old with acute or convalescent COVID-19. Each CDR3 is given with its conserved first and last residue. D genes are given only for firm matches. A clone size is listed for some rows: how often the clone was seen (once, few, many), or a class if it is expanded.

>TRBJ2-7|.|.|TRBV9
TGTGCCAGCAGCGTAGGGGACAATACCTACGAGCAGTACTTC
CASSVGDNTYEQYF
>TRBJ2-1|TRBD2|.|TRBV5-1
TGCGCCAGCAGCATTAGCGGGATCACCCACAATGAGCAGTTCTTC
CASSISGITHNEQFF
>TRBJ2-3|TRBD1|.|TRBV5-1
TGCGCCAGCAGATACGGGACAGGGCCCACAGATACGCAGTATTTT
CASRYGTGPTDTQYF
>TRBJ2-7|.|.|TRBV18
TGTGCCAGCTCACCTACAGGCTTCGGGCATCGAGCCGAGACCTACGAGCAGTACTTC
CASSPTGFGHRAETYEQYF
>TRBJ1-1|.|.|TRBV10-3
TGTGCCATCAGTGAGTCGCCGAGGTCCACTGAAGCTTTCTTT
CAISESPRSTEAFF
>TRBJ2-7|.|.|TRBV10-3
TGTGCCATCAGTGAGTCAGACAGCTACGAGCAGTACTTC
CAISESDSYEQYF
>TRBJ1-1|.|.|TRBV12-3/TRBV12-4
TGTGCCAGCAGTCCTAGAAACACTGAAGCTTTCTTT
CASSPRNTEAFF
>TRBJ2-1|TRBD2|.|TRBV5-1
TGCGCCAGCAGCTTGGAGGTGCGGGAGGCCTCCTACAATGAGCAGTTCTTC
CASSLEVREASYNEQFF
>TRBJ1-2|.|.|TRBV4-1
TGCGCCAGCAGCCAAGACTCCAGGATCCGTGGCACCTTC
CASSQDSRIRGTF
>TRBJ1-2|TRBD1|few|TRBV5-1
TGCGCCAGCAGCTCACGACAGGGCGGGAATGGCTACACCTTC
CASSSRQGGNGYTF
>TRBJ1-2|TRBD1|few|TRBV19
TGTGCCAGTAGTCCACAGGGGGCTCGTGGCTACACCTTC
CASSPQGARGYTF
>TRBJ1-2|TRBD1|.|TRBV5-8
TGTGCCAGCAGCCTCCCGGGACAGTTCGGTGGCTACACCTTC
CASSLPGQFGGYTF
>TRBJ2-3|TRBD1|.|TRBV5-1
TGCGCCAGCAGCTTGGAAGGGACAGGGGGTGCTACAGCTACGCAGTATTTT
CASSLEGTGGATATQYF
>TRBJ2-1|TRBD2|.|TRBV27
TGTGCCAGCAGGCTCGCCACCGGGACTAGCCCCCACAATGAGCAGTTCTTC
CASRLATGTSPHNEQFF
>TRBJ2-1|.|.|TRBV30
TGTGCCTGGGATAGCGGAAGCTCCTACAATGAGCAGTTCTTC
CAWDSGSSYNEQFF
>TRBJ1-2|TRBD1|once|TRBV3-1/TRBV3-2
TGTGCCAGCAGCCAGGCCCCGGACAGGGCCTATGGCTACACCTTC
CASSQAPDRAYGYTF
>TRBJ2-3|TRBD2|.|TRBV7-3
TGTGCCAGCAGCGCTGGGACTAGCGGGATGACAGATACGCAGTATTTT
CASSAGTSGMTDTQYF
>TRBJ2-7|.|.|TRBV28
TGTGCCAGCAGTTTTCCGGGGTCCCACTACGAGCAGTACTTC
CASSFPGSHYEQYF
>TRBJ2-3|.|.|TRBV7-3
TGTGCCAGCAGCTCCCGGGAGATGTGGTCAGATACGCAGTATTTT
CASSSREMWSDTQYF
>TRBJ1-2|.|.|TRBV19
TGTGCCAGTACTGCAACAGGGCGAGACTATGGCTACACCTTC
CASTATGRDYGYTF
>TRBJ2-5|.|once|TRBV7-2
TGTGCCAGCAAACCCAACCGAGGGGGAGAGACCCAGTACTTC
CASKPNRGGETQYF
>TRBJ2-7|TRBD2|.|TRBV28
TGTGCCAGCAGTCCAATAAACTGGACTAGCGGGAACTCCTACGAGCAGTACTTC
CASSPINWTSGNSYEQYF
>TRBJ2-6|.|.|TRBV5-6
TGTGCCAGCAGCTTGTTCGGGTACTCTGGGGCCAACGTCCTGACTTTC
CASSLFGYSGANVLTF
>TRBJ2-1|.|.|TRBV30
TGTGCCTGGAGTCCCAGGGTCGGTGAGCAGTTCTTC
CAWSPRVGEQFF
>TRBJ1-5|TRBD1|.|TRBV19
TGTGCCAGTGACAGGGGGAGCGGTCAGCCCCAGCATTTT
CASDRGSGQPQHF
>TRBJ2-1|.|.|TRBV7-3
TGTGCCAGCAGCTCGAGCGGGCGCTCCTACAATGAGCAGTTCTTC
CASSSSGRSYNEQFF
>TRBJ2-7|TRBD1|.|TRBV11-3
TGTGCCAGCAGCTTAGGGACAGGGGACTTTTACGAGCAGTACTTC
CASSLGTGDFYEQYF
>TRBJ1-5|TRBD1|.|TRBV20-1
TGCAGTGCTAGTGGGGGACAGATTAGCGACCAGCCCCAGCATTTT
CSASGGQISDQPQHF
>TRBJ1-1|TRBD1|.|TRBV5-1
TGCGCCAGCAGCCAACAGGGGGCAAGTGTGACTGAAGCTTTCTTT
CASSQQGASVTEAFF
>TRBJ2-1|TRBD2|.|TRBV2
TGTGCCCCCCTGTTCCTAGGGCTAGCGGGAGGCAATGAGCAGTTCTTC
CAPLFLGLAGGNEQFF
>TRBJ1-1|.|.|TRBV5-1
TGCGCCAGCAGCTGGGGACAAGCCGACACTGAAGCTTTCTTT
CASSWGQADTEAFF
>TRBJ2-7|TRBD2|.|TRBV11-2
TGTGCCAGCAGCTCTAGCGGGAAGAATTTCGAGCAGTACTTC
CASSSSGKNFEQYF
>TRBJ2-7|TRBD1|once|TRBV7-9
TGTGCCAGCAGCCCGAGGGACAGGGACTACGAGCAGTACTTC
CASSPRDRDYEQYF
>TRBJ1-3|.|.|TRBV7-2
TGTGCCAGCAGCTTAGCACTGGTATCCGGAAACACCATATATTTT
CASSLALVSGNTIYF
>TRBJ2-3|TRBD2|.|TRBV5-1
TGCGCCAGCAGCCACACTGGACGGACTAGCGGGAGCGATACGCAGTATTTT
CASSHTGRTSGSDTQYF
>TRBJ1-5|.|.|TRBV5-1
TGCGCCAGCAGCCCCGACAGAAATAATCAGCCCCAGCATTTT
CASSPDRNNQPQHF
>TRBJ2-5|TRBD1|.|TRBV15
TGTGCCACCAGCAGGATGGGGACAGCCTTTGGGGAGACCCAGTACTTC
CATSRMGTAFGETQYF
>TRBJ2-1|TRBD2|.|TRBV6-4
TGTGCCAGCAGTCACCTCCTAGCGGGAGGAGAGCAGTTCTTC
CASSHLLAGGEQFF
>TRBJ2-6|.|.|TRBV4-2
TGTGCCAGCAGCCAAGCCATGACAGGAGTAGGGGCCAACGTCCTGACTTTC
CASSQAMTGVGANVLTF
>TRBJ1-2|TRBD1|once|TRBV6-5
TGTGCCAGCAGACAGGGGAACTATGGCTACACCTTC
CASRQGNYGYTF
>TRBJ2-1|TRBD2|.|TRBV27
TGTGCCATTTCAAGCCCTAGCGGAAATGAGCAGTTCTTC
CAISSPSGNEQFF
>TRBJ2-7|TRBD1|.|TRBV27
TGTGCCAGCAGTTCGGACAGGGCCGAGCAGTACTTC
CASSSDRAEQYF
>TRBJ2-7|.|.|TRBV19
TGTGCCAGTAGTACTAGGTTTGACAGCGAGCAGTACTTC
CASSTRFDSEQYF
>TRBJ1-2|.|.|TRBV7-2
TGTGCCAGCAGCTTTCAACTCTATGGCTACACCTTC
CASSFQLYGYTF
>TRBJ2-1|TRBD1|.|TRBV11-1
TGTGCCAGCAGTCAGGGGGCATCCTACAATGAGCAGTTCTTC
CASSQGASYNEQFF
>TRBJ2-7|.|.|TRBV6-2/TRBV6-3
TGTGCCAGCAGTAATCAATACGAGCAGTACTTC
CASSNQYEQYF
>TRBJ1-5|.|once|TRBV7-8
TGTGCCAGCAGCTTAATCCGGACAGTTAGCAATCAGCCCCAGCATTTT
CASSLIRTVSNQPQHF
>TRBJ2-7|.|.|TRBV3-1/TRBV3-2
TGTGCCAGCAGCCAAGGGGCTTACCGGGGAGAGCAGTACTTC
CASSQGAYRGEQYF
>TRBJ2-7|.|few|TRBV4-3
TGCGCCAGCAGTGGTACAGGAATCGAGCAGTACTTC
CASSGTGIEQYF
>TRBJ2-7|TRBD2|.|TRBV7-2
TGTGCCAGCAGCCGGCGTCTAGCGGGTGACACCTACGAGCAGTACTTC
CASSRRLAGDTYEQYF
>TRBJ2-1|TRBD2|few|TRBV7-3
TGTGCCAGCAGCCCTAGCGGGAACAATGAGCAGTTCTTC
CASSPSGNNEQFF
>TRBJ2-7|TRBD1|few|TRBV5-4
TGTGCCAGCAGCTCGGGACAGGATGCCTACGAGCAGTACTTC
CASSSGQDAYEQYF
>TRBJ2-7|TRBD2|.|TRBV6-6
TGTGCCAGCAGTTTTCTCTCAGCGGGAGAAAGCGAGCAGTACTTC
CASSFLSAGESEQYF
>TRBJ1-2|TRBD1|.|TRBV7-3
TGTGCCAGCAGCCCCCGGACAGGGGGCATATACTCAGTCCGCTCGAACTATGGCTACACCTTC
CASSPRTGGIYSVRSNYGYTF